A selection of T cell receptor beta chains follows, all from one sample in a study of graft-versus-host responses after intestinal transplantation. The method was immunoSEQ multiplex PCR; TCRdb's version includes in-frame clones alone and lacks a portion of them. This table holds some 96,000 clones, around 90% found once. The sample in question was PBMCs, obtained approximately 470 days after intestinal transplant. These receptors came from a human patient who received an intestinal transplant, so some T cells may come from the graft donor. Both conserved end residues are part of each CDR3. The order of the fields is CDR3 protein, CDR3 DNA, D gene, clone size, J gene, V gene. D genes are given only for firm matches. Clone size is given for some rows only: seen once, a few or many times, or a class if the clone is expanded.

CASSPRTGITYGYTF,TGTGCCAGCAGCCCCCGGACAGGCATAACCTATGGCTACACCTTC,TRBD1,.,TRBJ1-2,TRBV9
CASSVGDTQYF,TGTGCCAGCAGCGTAGGGGATACGCAGTATTTT,.,.,TRBJ2-3,TRBV9
CASSQPLEGNTEAFF,TGCGCCAGCAGCCAGCCTCTGGAGGGTAACACTGAAGCTTTCTTT,.,.,TRBJ1-1,TRBV5-1
CASTPPGRRNEQYF,TGTGCCAGCACCCCTCCGGGACGGCGGAACGAGCAGTACTTC,.,.,TRBJ2-7,TRBV6-6
CASSLAYGYTF,TGTGCCAGCAGCTTAGCCTATGGCTACACCTTC,.,.,TRBJ1-2,TRBV7-9
CASSPPARGQVYEQYF,TGTGCCAGCTCACCACCGGCAAGGGGTCAGGTCTACGAGCAGTACTTC,.,.,TRBJ2-7,TRBV18
CASGLNTPPSGQPYGYTF,TGTGCTAGTGGTTTGAATACACCACCGTCTGGGCAGCCCTATGGCTACACCTTC,.,.,TRBJ1-2,TRBV12-5
CSVPPGTEAFF,TGCAGCGTTCCCCCGGGAACTGAAGCTTTCTTT,.,.,TRBJ1-1,TRBV29-1
CASSPPIAGAAYEQYF,TGTGCCAGCAGCCCACCCATAGCGGGGGCTGCCTACGAGCAGTACTTC,TRBD2,.,TRBJ2-7,TRBV7-2
CASSYTDRWGYEQYF,TGTGCCAGCAGTTACACGGACAGGTGGGGATACGAGCAGTACTTC,TRBD1,.,TRBJ2-7,TRBV6-5
CAIGETGFGQPQHF,TGTGCTATCGGGGAGACAGGGTTTGGGCAGCCCCAGCATTTT,TRBD1,.,TRBJ1-5,TRBV2
CASSLEWDRPGANEQFF,TGTGCCAGCAGCTTGGAGTGGGACAGGCCGGGGGCCAATGAGCAGTTCTTC,TRBD1,.,TRBJ2-1,TRBV5-6
CAIKGREDRGTDTQYF,TGTGCCATCAAGGGGAGAGAGGACAGGGGCACAGATACGCAGTATTTT,TRBD1,.,TRBJ2-3,TRBV10-3
CASSSFLSVPELGYGYTF,TGTGCCAGCAGCTCCTTTCTGAGCGTCCCCGAGCTAGGCTATGGCTACACCTTC,.,.,TRBJ1-2,TRBV11-2
CSAHTGGETQYF,TGCAGCGCACATACAGGGGGCGAGACCCAGTACTTC,TRBD1,.,TRBJ2-5,TRBV29-1
CASSAGQDNEQFF,TGTGCCAGCTCAGCAGGACAGGACAATGAGCAGTTCTTC,TRBD1,.,TRBJ2-1,TRBV18
CASSPTGTGGEKLFF,TGTGCCAGCAGTCCGACCGGGACAGGGGGTGAAAAACTGTTTTTT,TRBD1,.,TRBJ1-4,TRBV11-2
CASSFPTGKQYF,TGTGCCAGCAGCTTCCCGACGGGGAAGCAGTACTTC,.,.,TRBJ2-7,TRBV7-8
CASSTPGIEAFF,TGTGCCAGCAGCACACCCGGGATTGAAGCTTTCTTT,.,once,TRBJ1-1,TRBV5-5
CASSPLTGGLYTDTQYF,TGTGCCAGCTCACCCCTGACAGGGGGCCTATACACAGATACGCAGTATTTT,TRBD1,.,TRBJ2-3,TRBV18
CASSFGVAGANTGELFF,TGTGCCAGCAGCTTCGGGGTCGCGGGGGCCAACACCGGGGAGCTGTTTTTT,.,.,TRBJ2-2,TRBV11-3
CASSGGDRLYGYTF,TGTGCCAGCAGTGGGGGGGACAGGCTCTATGGCTACACCTTC,TRBD1,.,TRBJ1-2,TRBV6-1
CASSLAGFNEKLFF,TGTGCCAGCAGCTTGGCTGGCTTTAATGAAAAACTGTTTTTT,.,.,TRBJ1-4,TRBV5-6
CASRHTSGGAGDTQYF,TGTGCCAGCAGGCATACTAGCGGGGGGGCCGGAGATACGCAGTATTTT,TRBD2,.,TRBJ2-3,TRBV2
CASLNREDYNEQFF,TGTGCCAGCCTCAACAGGGAAGATTACAATGAGCAGTTCTTC,.,.,TRBJ2-1,TRBV2
CASSLGGSTGELFF,TGTGCCAGCAGCCTCGGGGGCTCGACCGGGGAGCTGTTTTTT,.,.,TRBJ2-2,TRBV7-3
CASSPVLSSYEQYF,TGTGCCAGCAGCCCTGTCCTAAGCTCCTACGAGCAGTACTTC,.,.,TRBJ2-7,TRBV4-2
CASSLAVTFTGELFF,TGCGCCAGCAGCTTGGCGGTCACCTTCACCGGGGAGCTGTTTTTT,.,once,TRBJ2-2,TRBV5-1
CASSVPIQPGYEQYF,TGTGCCAGCAGCGTACCGATACAGCCGGGCTACGAGCAGTACTTC,.,.,TRBJ2-7,TRBV9
CASSFRAAEAFF,TGTGCCAGCAGCTTTAGAGCGGCTGAAGCTTTCTTT,.,.,TRBJ1-1,TRBV5-6
CASSIIQGYSNQPQHF,TGTGCCAGTAGTATAATCCAGGGTTATAGCAATCAGCCCCAGCATTTT,.,.,TRBJ1-5,TRBV19
CASSGRWTGDTEAFF,TGTGCCAGCAGCGGAAGGTGGACAGGGGACACTGAAGCTTTCTTT,TRBD1,.,TRBJ1-1,TRBV7-9
CASSRTVNTEAFF,TGTGCTAGCAGCCGGACCGTAAACACTGAAGCTTTCTTT,.,.,TRBJ1-1,TRBV7-7
CASSEALHNVQGTYGYTF,TGTGCCAGCAGTGAAGCGCTTCATAACGTACAGGGGACCTATGGCTACACCTTC,TRBD1,.,TRBJ1-2,TRBV2
CASGRGGISYEQYF,TGTGCCTCTGGAAGAGGGGGTATCTCCTACGAGCAGTACTTC,.,.,TRBJ2-7,TRBV6-5
CASSYSAGRAEAFF,TGTGCCAGCAGTTACTCAGCTGGAAGGGCTGAAGCTTTCTTT,.,.,TRBJ1-1,TRBV6-5
CASSPDRGDQPQHF,TGCGCCAGCAGCCCCGACAGGGGTGATCAGCCCCAGCATTTT,TRBD1,.,TRBJ1-5,TRBV5-1
CASGGYGARGVTYNEQFF,TGTGCCAGCGGGGGGTACGGGGCCCGTGGGGTTACCTACAATGAGCAGTTCTTC,.,.,TRBJ2-1,TRBV2
CASSPDRAGYTF,TGCGCCAGCAGCCCGGACAGGGCGGGCTACACCTTC,TRBD1,.,TRBJ1-2,TRBV5-1
CASSYPNTGELFF,TGTGCCAGCAGTTACCCAAACACCGGGGAGCTGTTTTTT,.,.,TRBJ2-2,TRBV6-5